This T cell receptor (beta chain) stems from a study of T cells in Graves' hyperthyroidism and ophthalmopathy. Investigators excluded patients with uncontrolled infection, other autoimmune disease, pregnancy or lactation. The CDR3 spans 15 residues. Trimming took 1 base from V and 6 from J, leaving 12 bases between them. CDR1 and CDR2 (germline): MNHEY, SMNVEV (reference sequence). Findings and limits, study-wide: Ophthalmopathy was predicted by the model a median of about 6.7 months ahead of onset. Appearing also in blood were most of the thyroid clonotypes expanded above 0.001.

The source material, RNA transcripts, was used to amplify TCR beta CDR3 regions. The TCR CDR3 first-round RT-PCR relied on the HTBI primer set. A single record per CDR3 protein comes from TCRdb applying MiXCR to the multiplex PCR reads. The table lists around 350,000 distinct CDR3 sequences, around 15% of them singletons. This clonotype showed up just a few times. Its antigen is not known. The clonotype comes from a woman between 55 and 75 years old with Graves' ophthalmopathy. This chain links TRBV27 with TRBJ2-2; D perhaps matches TRBD1 (5 bases). The specimen was blood. The CDR3, as DNA: TGTGCCAGCAGTTTATTTATTCAGGGCCCCGGGGAGCTGTTTTTT. Residues: CASSLFIQGPGELFF.